A single sample gave rise to the 21 T cell receptor beta chains below, sequenced in a study of blood T cell repertoires in COVID-19. Sequencing was performed with immunoSEQ multiplex PCR; in TCRdb, only in-frame clones are kept and a portion is missing. This repertoire shows 75,000 to 90,000 clones, 80% found once; its top ten account for around 4.8%. Sequenced: peripheral blood. These TCRs come from a woman between 65 and 79 years old with acute or convalescent COVID-19.

This chain joins TRBV5-1 and TRBJ2-1, with 9 bases lining up with TRBD1. The CDR3 contains 21 residues. Germline V gene data show CDR1 as SGHRS and CDR2 as YFSETQ. Trimming cost V 0 bases and J 0 bases; bases outside gene matches: 16. The CDR3 sequence: CASSLASRTGVIRFSYNEQFF. For the CDR3, the DNA is TGCGCCAGCAGCTTGGCCTCTAGGACAGGGGTAATAAGGTTCTCCTACAATGAGCAGTTCTTC.

The V call is TRBV6-5, the J call TRBJ1-1; TRBD1 might be the D (5 bases). Germline lookup yields CDR1 MNHEY and CDR2 SVGAGI. Trimming stripped 2 bases from V and 11 bases from J, with 9 bases between. This CDR3 is 11 amino acids long. This CDR3 is CASSYGQGAFF. The CDR3 coding sequence is TGTGCCAGCAGTTACGGCCAGGGTGCTTTCTTT.

The CDR3: CASSEVQGHSNQPQHF. As DNA, the CDR3 is TGTGCCAGCAGTGAAGTCCAGGGTCATAGCAATCAGCCCCAGCATTTT. The V gene is TRBV2, the J gene TRBJ1-5; possible D gene TRBD1, 5 bases. CDR3 length: 16 residues. The germline V gene has CDR1 SNHLY and CDR2 FYNNEI. Trimming left V 1 base short and J 0 bases short, with 10 bases between.

The chain has TRBV19 and TRBJ2-2; D possibly corresponds to TRBD1 (6 bases). Trimming removed 7 bases from V and 3 bases from J, with 27 bases in between. There are 19 residues in the CDR3. Germline V gene sequence: CDR1 LNHDA, CDR2 SQIVND (reference sequence). The CDR3, as DNA: TGTGCCAGTACCGAAAATCGCCACTTGGCTAGACAGGACACCGGGGAGCTGTTTTTT. Translating it yields CASTENRHLARQDTGELFF.

The chain's CDR3 is CASSSQGSMRRETQYF. CDR3 nucleotides: TGTGCCAGCTCATCGCAGGGGTCTATGCGTCGGGAGACCCAGTACTTC. V is TRBV18 and J is TRBJ2-5; possible D gene TRBD1, 6 bases. Looked up from germline, CDR1 is KGHSH and CDR2 is LQKENI. The CDR3 covers 16 residues. V shed 5 bases and J shed 5 bases, with 21 bases lying between them.

This chain joins TRBV12-5 and TRBJ2-2; D perhaps matches TRBD2 (5 bases). There are 15 residues in the CDR3. Per germline, CDR1 LGHNT and CDR2 FRNRAP. V was shortened by 1 base and J by 7 bases, with 13 bases between the two germline ends. CDR3 coding DNA: TGTGCTAGTGGTTTGGACCCGGGGTGGATCGGGGAGCTGTTTTTT. Protein product: CASGLDPGWIGELFF.

DNA for the CDR3: TGTGCCTGCCCTCGGGACAGGTTACACTCTGGAAACACCATATATTTT. It is translated as CACPRDRLHSGNTIYF. The V and J genes are TRBV2 and TRBJ1-3; 8 bases are a match to TRBD1. The CDR3 covers 16 residues. After removal of 11 bases from V and 0 bases from J, the junction contained 12 bases not matched to a gene. In germline, CDR1 is SNHLY, CDR2 FYNNEI.

The rearrangement joins TRBV5-1 to TRBJ1-1, with D perhaps TRBD1 (5 bases). The CDR3 length is 14 residues. Trimming removed 5 bases at V and 4 bases at J, with 15 bases between. Germline V gene sequence: CDR1 SGHRS, CDR2 YFSETQ. CDR3 residues: CASSSGGEGTEAFF. The DNA of the CDR3 is TGCGCCAGCAGTTCCGGGGGGGAAGGCACTGAAGCTTTCTTT.

The chain has TRBV5-6 and TRBJ2-1; TRBD2 might be the D (5 bases). Germline loops: CDR1 SGHDT, CDR2 YYEEEE. V was clipped by 4 bases and J by 6 bases, with 23 bases between them. CDR3 size: 17 residues. The CDR3 sequence: CASSPLRGGRASNEQFF. The DNA for the CDR3 is TGTGCCAGCAGCCCCCTCCGGGGTGGCCGGGCGAGCAATGAGCAGTTCTTC.

The chain carries TRBV6-5 and TRBJ1-1; maybe TRBD1 (5 bases). The CDR3 runs 14 residues. Germline loops: CDR1 MNHEY, CDR2 SVGAGI. V was shortened by 8 bases and J by 6 bases, with 19 bases between the two germline ends. The DNA of the CDR3 is TGTGCCAGCGCCTCGGGGGTTCGGGGCGCTGAAGCTTTCTTT. It translates to CASASGVRGAEAFF.

The V gene is TRBV4-3, the J gene TRBJ1-4, with D possibly being TRBD1 (6 bases). Germline V gene lookup returns CDR1 LGHNA and CDR2 YSLEER. This CDR3 contains 17 residues. V lost 4 bases, J lost 1 base, and 16 bases lay in between. CDR3 region: CASSLVGGRVTNEKLFF. The CDR3 DNA reads TGCGCCAGCAGCCTCGTAGGGGGTAGGGTAACTAATGAAAAACTGTTTTTT.

This rearrangement joins TRBV9 to TRBJ1-1; D is undetermined. Trimming left V 3 bases short and J 8 bases short, with 11 bases between. The CDR3 runs to 12 residues. Germline V gene lookup returns CDR1 SGDLS and CDR2 YYNGEE. The CDR3 loop is CASSDSTGEAFF. For the CDR3, the DNA is TGTGCCAGCAGCGACTCGACGGGAGAAGCTTTCTTT.

The gene calls are TRBV4-2 and TRBJ1-2; D is uncertain. Trimming left V 5 bases short and J 9 bases short, with 7 bases between. Per the germline V gene, CDR1 is LGHNA and CDR2 is YNFKEQ. The CDR3 contains 10 residues. The CDR3 region has the DNA TGTGCCAGCAGCTCCGGGAGCTACACCTTC. Translated, it gives CASSSGSYTF.

This clone appeared a few times. The V call is TRBV4-3, the J call TRBJ1-3, with D possibly matching TRBD1 (6 bases). The ends were cut back, 1 base at V and 2 bases at J, with 15 bases in the middle. The germline V gene encodes CDR1 LGHNA and CDR2 YSLEER. The CDR3 covers 17 residues. Here the CDR3 reads CASSQGIGGGPGNTIYF. In DNA form, the CDR3 reads TGCGCCAGCAGCCAAGGGATTGGGGGGGGGCCTGGAAACACCATATATTTT.

This chain joins TRBV11-3 and TRBJ2-1; 15 bases agree with TRBD2. The junction had 14 bases not matched to a gene; V was cut back by 1 base and J by 7 bases. Germline V gene sequence: CDR1 SGHNT, CDR2 YENEEA. CDR3 length: 20 amino acids. The CDR3 here is CASSLGRQPGLAGGINEQFF. CDR3 bases: TGTGCCAGCAGCTTAGGCCGTCAACCAGGACTAGCGGGGGGGATAAATGAGCAGTTCTTC.

V usage is TRBV5-5 and J usage is TRBJ2-7, with D perhaps TRBD2 (5 bases). The V end lost 4 bases, the J end lost 2 bases, and 16 bases lay between the germline ends. CDR3 length equals 15 residues. Germline CDR1 reads SGHKS; CDR2 reads YYEKEE (reference sequence). The CDR3 sequence: CASSLLSGKTYEQYF. The CDR3 nucleotides are TGTGCCAGCAGCCTTTTGAGCGGCAAAACCTACGAGCAGTACTTC.

The rearrangement links TRBV5-5 to TRBJ2-1, with D maybe TRBD1 (5 bases). CDR1 is SGHKS and CDR2 is YYEKEE in the germline V gene (reference sequence). The CDR3 has 17 amino acids. V was trimmed by 1 base and J by 5 bases, leaving 19 bases between them. This CDR3 reads CASSLSATAGFNNEQFF. CDR3 in DNA: TGTGCCAGCAGCTTGTCCGCGACAGCAGGATTCAACAATGAGCAGTTCTTC.

This chain uses TRBV5-1 with TRBJ2-7; 7 bases fit TRBD2. The length of the CDR3 is 13 residues. Trimming cost V 5 bases and J 2 bases; bases outside gene matches: 4. Per germline, CDR1 SGHRS and CDR2 YFSETQ. The CDR3 region has the DNA TGCGCCAGCAGATTCGGACTAGCCTACGAGCAGTACTTC. This gives the protein CASRFGLAYEQYF.

The genes are TRBV5-6 and TRBJ2-3; possible D gene TRBD2, 7 bases. The CDR3 is made up of 15 amino acids. The V end lost 1 base, the J end lost 4 bases, and 13 bases lay between the germline ends. The germline gives CDR1 SGHDT, CDR2 YYEEEE. CDR3 in DNA: TGTGCCAGCAGCTTGCCTCCGGGGGGCGCAGATACGCAGTATTTT. This translates into CASSLPPGGADTQYF.

This clone was seen just once. The rearrangement links TRBV5-1 to TRBJ1-3; D is perhaps TRBD1 (6 bases). Germline CDR1 and CDR2: SGHRS and YFSETQ. V lost 2 bases, J lost 3 bases, and 12 bases lay in between. CDR3 length: 15 amino acids. The CDR3 protein is CASSFAGAHGNTIYF. The CDR3 DNA sequence: TGCGCCAGCAGCTTTGCAGGGGCGCATGGAAACACCATATATTTT. Filled out from reference TRBV5-1 and TRBJ1-3, the complete variable domain reads KAGVTQTPRYLIKTRGQQVTLSCSPISGHRSVSWYQQTPGQGLQFLFEYFSETQRNKGNFPGRFSGRQFSNSRSEMNVSTLELGDSALYLCASSFAGAHGNTIYFGEGSWLTVV.

CDR3 sequence (DNA): TGTGCGACCGATAAGCAGGGACAGGGTCTATCTGGCTACACCTTC. Its protein product is CATDKQGQGLSGYTF. This chain uses TRBV7-9 with TRBJ1-2; 9 bases line up with TRBD1. CDR1 is SEHNR, CDR2 FQNEAQ, per germline (reference sequence). This CDR3 has 15 residues.